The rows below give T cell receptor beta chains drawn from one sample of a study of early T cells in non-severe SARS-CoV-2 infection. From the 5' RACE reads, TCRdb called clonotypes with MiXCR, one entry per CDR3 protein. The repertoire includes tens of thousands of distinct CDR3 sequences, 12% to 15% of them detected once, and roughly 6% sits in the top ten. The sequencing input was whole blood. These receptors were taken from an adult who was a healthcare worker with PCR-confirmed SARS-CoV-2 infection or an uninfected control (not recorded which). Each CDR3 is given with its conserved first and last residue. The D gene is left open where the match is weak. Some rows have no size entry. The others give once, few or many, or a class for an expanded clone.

CDR3aa: CASSLENREYF; CDR3nt: TGTGCCAGCAGCTTAGAGAACCGGGAGTACTTC; abundance: -; j_gene: TRBJ2-5; v_gene: TRBV7-9; d_gene: -
CDR3aa: CASSLRGSTNQQYF; CDR3nt: TGTGCCAGCAGCTTAAGGGGCAGTACGAACCAGCAGTACTTC; abundance: -; j_gene: TRBJ2-7; v_gene: TRBV11-2; d_gene: -
CDR3aa: CSARPASSGNTIYF; CDR3nt: TGCAGTGCTAGGCCAGCTAGCTCTGGAAACACCATATATTTT; abundance: -; j_gene: TRBJ1-3; v_gene: TRBV20-1; d_gene: -
CDR3aa: CASSSGQLYNEQFF; CDR3nt: TGTGCCAGCAGCTCCGGACAGCTTTACAATGAGCAGTTCTTC; abundance: -; j_gene: TRBJ2-1; v_gene: TRBV7-2; d_gene: -
CDR3aa: CATVQGNTEAFF; CDR3nt: TGTGCCACCGTTCAGGGGAACACTGAAGCTTTCTTT; abundance: many; j_gene: TRBJ1-1; v_gene: TRBV12-3/TRBV12-4; d_gene: -
CDR3aa: CSVPDASYNEQFF; CDR3nt: TGCAGCGTTCCGGACGCCTCCTACAATGAGCAGTTCTTC; abundance: few; j_gene: TRBJ2-1; v_gene: TRBV29-1; d_gene: -
CDR3aa: CASSLAGGRPEAFF; CDR3nt: TGTGCCAGCAGCTTAGCAGGGGGTCGACCAGAAGCTTTCTTT; abundance: many; j_gene: TRBJ1-1; v_gene: TRBV7-9; d_gene: -
CDR3aa: CASSPTGLAGATYEQYF; CDR3nt: TGTGCCAGCAGTCCCACCGGGCTAGCGGGGGCCACCTACGAGCAGTACTTC; abundance: -; j_gene: TRBJ2-7; v_gene: TRBV6-2/TRBV6-3; d_gene: TRBD2
CDR3aa: CASTGQGIGAKNIQYF; CDR3nt: TGTGCCAGCACCGGACAGGGAATAGGGGCCAAAAACATTCAGTACTTC; abundance: -; j_gene: TRBJ2-4; v_gene: TRBV6-2/TRBV6-3; d_gene: TRBD1
CDR3aa: CASSQETIQETQYF; CDR3nt: TGCGCCAGCAGCCAAGAAACTATCCAAGAGACCCAGTACTTC; abundance: -; j_gene: TRBJ2-5; v_gene: TRBV4-1; d_gene: -
CDR3aa: CASILTVGAGEQYF; CDR3nt: TGTGCCAGCATCCTCACGGTAGGGGCGGGGGAGCAGTACTTC; abundance: few; j_gene: TRBJ2-7; v_gene: TRBV7-9; d_gene: -
CDR3aa: CASSSRSGHSGNTIYF; CDR3nt: TGTGCCAGCAGTTCTAGATCCGGACACTCTGGAAACACCATATATTTT; abundance: -; j_gene: TRBJ1-3; v_gene: TRBV28; d_gene: -
CDR3aa: CSVEDREGTDEQYF; CDR3nt: TGCAGCGTTGAAGATCGTGAGGGGACCGACGAGCAGTACTTC; abundance: few; j_gene: TRBJ2-7; v_gene: TRBV29-1; d_gene: -
CDR3aa: CASTQIGGGTGETQYF; CDR3nt: TGTGCCAGCACCCAGATAGGGGGGGGAACCGGTGAGACCCAGTACTTC; abundance: few; j_gene: TRBJ2-5; v_gene: TRBV11-2; d_gene: -
CDR3aa: CASSPVGGRNQPQHF; CDR3nt: TGTGCCAGCAGCCCCGTCGGGGGACGGAATCAGCCCCAGCATTTT; abundance: -; j_gene: TRBJ1-5; v_gene: TRBV7-9; d_gene: -
CDR3aa: CASSLTPWGRGPGYTF; CDR3nt: TGTGCCAGCAGCTTGACCCCATGGGGCAGGGGGCCCGGCTACACCTTC; abundance: -; j_gene: TRBJ1-2; v_gene: TRBV7-6; d_gene: TRBD1
CDR3aa: CASSRDSPTQYF; CDR3nt: TGTGCCAGCAGCCGGGACTCCCCAACGCAGTATTTT; abundance: -; j_gene: TRBJ2-3; v_gene: TRBV7-2; d_gene: -
CDR3aa: CASSKDISPLHF; CDR3nt: TGTGCCAGCAGCAAAGACATCTCACCCCTCCACTTT; abundance: -; j_gene: TRBJ1-6; v_gene: TRBV7-2; d_gene: -
CDR3aa: CSVEDRPGVPYEQYF; CDR3nt: TGCAGCGTTGAAGATCGGCCAGGGGTTCCCTACGAGCAGTACTTC; abundance: -; j_gene: TRBJ2-7; v_gene: TRBV29-1; d_gene: -
CDR3aa: CSAEDTEAFF; CDR3nt: TGCAGTGCTGAGGACACTGAAGCTTTCTTT; abundance: few; j_gene: TRBJ1-1; v_gene: TRBV20-1; d_gene: -
CDR3aa: CSVMGQGGWNTEAFF; CDR3nt: TGCAGCGTCATGGGACAGGGTGGATGGAACACTGAAGCTTTCTTT; abundance: many; j_gene: TRBJ1-1; v_gene: TRBV29-1; d_gene: TRBD1
CDR3aa: CASSWGDLSNQPQHF; CDR3nt: TGTGCCAGCAGTTGGGGGGACCTTAGCAATCAGCCCCAGCATTTT; abundance: few; j_gene: TRBJ1-5; v_gene: TRBV6-2/TRBV6-3; d_gene: -
CDR3aa: CASSFTGGSNSPLHF; CDR3nt: TGTGCCAGCAGTTTCACGGGGGGTAGTAATTCACCCCTCCACTTT; abundance: many; j_gene: TRBJ1-6; v_gene: TRBV6-2/TRBV6-3; d_gene: -
CDR3aa: CASRRTGGNYGYTF; CDR3nt: TGTGCCAGCAGAAGGACAGGGGGGAACTATGGCTACACCTTC; abundance: -; j_gene: TRBJ1-2; v_gene: TRBV28; d_gene: TRBD1
CDR3aa: CASSEPGLAKNIQYF; CDR3nt: TGTGCCAGCAGCGAACCGGGTTTAGCCAAAAACATTCAGTACTTC; abundance: few; j_gene: TRBJ2-4; v_gene: TRBV6-1; d_gene: -
CDR3aa: CASSRLPGQGVYGYTF; CDR3nt: TGTGCCAGCAGTCGTCTTCCGGGACAGGGGGTTTATGGCTACACCTTC; abundance: few; j_gene: TRBJ1-2; v_gene: TRBV12-3/TRBV12-4; d_gene: TRBD1
CDR3aa: CSTVTGEGDTQYF; CDR3nt: TGCAGTACCGTGACAGGGGAAGGAGATACGCAGTATTTT; abundance: -; j_gene: TRBJ2-3; v_gene: TRBV29-1; d_gene: TRBD1
CDR3aa: CASSEEDTGATEAFF; CDR3nt: TGTGCCAGCAGTGAGGAAGATACAGGGGCCACTGAAGCTTTCTTT; abundance: -; j_gene: TRBJ1-1; v_gene: TRBV2; d_gene: TRBD1
CDR3aa: CASSPLPGEKLFF; CDR3nt: TGTGCCAGCAGTCCTCTGCCAGGGGAAAAACTGTTTTTT; abundance: -; j_gene: TRBJ1-4; v_gene: TRBV28; d_gene: -
CDR3aa: CASSLELRAINVLTF; CDR3nt: TGTGCCAGCAGCTTAGAGTTGCGGGCTATCAACGTCCTGACTTTC; abundance: few; j_gene: TRBJ2-6; v_gene: TRBV7-2; d_gene: -
CDR3aa: CASSQSITGTNSYEQYF; CDR3nt: TGCGCCAGCAGTCAATCGATTACGGGGACGAACTCCTACGAGCAGTACTTC; abundance: few; j_gene: TRBJ2-7; v_gene: TRBV23-1; d_gene: -
CDR3aa: CASGWRGVGTDTQYF; CDR3nt: TGTGCCAGCGGCTGGCGGGGGGTGGGCACAGATACGCAGTATTTT; abundance: few; j_gene: TRBJ2-3; v_gene: TRBV27; d_gene: TRBD2
CDR3aa: CSASERGNSPLHF; CDR3nt: TGCAGTGCTAGTGAGCGGGGTAATTCACCCCTCCACTTT; abundance: -; j_gene: TRBJ1-6; v_gene: TRBV20-1; d_gene: -
CDR3aa: CSVGEAKNIQYF; CDR3nt: TGCAGCGTGGGGGAGGCCAAAAACATTCAGTACTTC; abundance: -; j_gene: TRBJ2-4; v_gene: TRBV29-1; d_gene: -
CDR3aa: CASTFRGPNTEAFF; CDR3nt: TGTGCCAGCACTTTTAGGGGACCGAACACTGAAGCTTTCTTT; abundance: few; j_gene: TRBJ1-1; v_gene: TRBV2; d_gene: -
CDR3aa: CASSRGRAATNEKLFF; CDR3nt: TGTGCCAGTAGTCGAGGCAGGGCGGCAACTAATGAAAAACTGTTTTTT; abundance: -; j_gene: TRBJ1-4; v_gene: TRBV19; d_gene: -
CDR3aa: CASSIPGYRSNQPQHF; CDR3nt: TGTGCCAGTAGTATCCCGGGCTACAGGTCCAATCAGCCCCAGCATTTT; abundance: -; j_gene: TRBJ1-5; v_gene: TRBV19; d_gene: -
CDR3aa: CATSAYTSGDSTDTQYF; CDR3nt: TGTGCCACCAGTGCTTACACTAGCGGGGACAGCACAGATACGCAGTATTTT; abundance: -; j_gene: TRBJ2-3; v_gene: TRBV24-1; d_gene: TRBD2
CDR3aa: CSAPLDGGDTQYF; CDR3nt: TGCAGTGCTCCTCTCGACGGTGGAGATACGCAGTATTTT; abundance: -; j_gene: TRBJ2-3; v_gene: TRBV20-1; d_gene: -
CDR3aa: CASSVGGGGGYEQYF; CDR3nt: TGTGCCAGCAGCGTAGGGGGCGGAGGGGGATACGAGCAGTACTTC; abundance: -; j_gene: TRBJ2-7; v_gene: TRBV9; d_gene: -
CDR3aa: CASSDNRQAYGYTF; CDR3nt: TGTGCCAGCAGTGACAATCGACAGGCCTATGGCTACACCTTC; abundance: many; j_gene: TRBJ1-2; v_gene: TRBV6-4; d_gene: -
CDR3aa: CASSRTSRDTEAFF; CDR3nt: TGTGCCAGCAGCCGGACATCCCGAGACACTGAAGCTTTCTTT; abundance: many; j_gene: TRBJ1-1; v_gene: TRBV11-3; d_gene: -
CDR3aa: CASSSAHSANSPLHF; CDR3nt: TGTGCCAGCAGTTCGGCCCACAGTGCTAATTCACCCCTCCACTTT; abundance: -; j_gene: TRBJ1-6; v_gene: TRBV5-4; d_gene: -
CDR3aa: CASSKDRVEVQPQHF; CDR3nt: TGTGCCAGCAGCAAAGACAGGGTGGAGGTTCAGCCCCAGCATTTT; abundance: few; j_gene: TRBJ1-5; v_gene: TRBV6-2/TRBV6-3; d_gene: TRBD1
CDR3aa: CASSLGSPGASEAFF; CDR3nt: TGTGCCAGCAGCTTAGGGTCCCCGGGGGCATCCGAAGCTTTCTTT; abundance: many; j_gene: TRBJ1-1; v_gene: TRBV7-9; d_gene: -
CDR3aa: CSGTDRGGYTF; CDR3nt: TGCAGTGGGACGGACAGGGGTGGCTACACCTTC; abundance: -; j_gene: TRBJ1-2; v_gene: TRBV20-1; d_gene: TRBD1
CDR3aa: CASSTGPDTKNIQYF; CDR3nt: TGTGCCAGCAGCACCGGACCAGACACCAAAAACATTCAGTACTTC; abundance: -; j_gene: TRBJ2-4; v_gene: TRBV11-2; d_gene: -